The 4 T cell receptor beta chains below were found in one sample sequenced in a study of radiotherapy plus CTLA-4 blockade in lung cancer. The method was immunoSEQ multiplex PCR; TCRdb's version includes in-frame clones alone and lacks a portion of them. The sample gives about 31,000 clones, 78% of which show up once; 7.5% is in the top ten. Source: peripheral blood, taken from a patient treated with radiotherapy plus ipilimumab. The receptors come from a human donor with non-small cell lung cancer who had stable disease on radiotherapy plus ipilimumab.

This chain joins TRBV13 and TRBJ1-2; no clear D gene. Per the germline V gene, CDR1 is PRHDT and CDR2 is FYEKMQ (reference sequence). The CDR3 is made up of 17 amino acids. Trimming cost V 0 bases and J 5 bases, with 19 bases left between them. The CDR3 is CASSLGPVTTPSYGYTF. The CDR3 DNA reads as TGTGCCAGCAGCTTAGGGCCCGTTACGACACCTTCATATGGCTACACCTTC.

This clone occurred once. The chain uses TRBV28 and TRBJ1-1, with D tentatively TRBD1 (6 bases). The germline V and J ends were trimmed by 6 bases and 3 bases, with 14 bases remaining between them. Germline-derived CDR1 and CDR2 are MDHEN and SYDVKM. The CDR3 sequence is 14 residues long. CDR3 nucleotide sequence: TGTGCCAGCAGACCAGGGGCCCTAGACACTGAAGCTTTCTTT. Its translation: CASRPGALDTEAFF.

This chain links TRBV29-1 with TRBJ1-2, with 9 bases aligning to TRBD1. Germline CDR1 SQVTM, CDR2 ANQGSEA. The V segment lost 6 bases and the J segment 3 bases; nucleotides outside the gene matches: 5. The CDR3 covers 13 residues. CDR3 loop: CSVGQGQDYGYTF. The CDR3 bases are TGCAGCGTCGGACAGGGGCAGGACTATGGCTACACCTTC.

The J gene is TRBJ2-3, the V gene TRBV18; D is perhaps TRBD2 (5 bases). Germline CDR1 is KGHSH and CDR2 is LQKENI. This CDR3 has 15 residues. V lost 4 bases to trimming and J lost 5 bases, with 16 bases between them. CDR3 nucleotides: TGTGCCAGCTCACAATCTAGGGCCGAGGGAGATACGCAGTATTTT. Translation: CASSQSRAEGDTQYF.